The entry that follows covers one TCR beta chain sequence. Its specificity is not known. V was cut by 6 bases and J by 5 bases, with 10 bases left in between. Germline V lookup: CDR1 MNHEY, CDR2 SVGAGI. The CDR3 contains 12 residues. This sample was taken from a study of brain T cells in children with intractable seizures. Findings and limits, study-wide: Only CDR3 sequence similarity suggested viral specificity, without known HCMV serostatus. Absence of clones before surgery may stem from lower sequencing depth.

Only cases whose brain tissue showed the highest T cell transcript signatures were sequenced. Patients received at least one anti-epileptic drug before surgery. Generated by immunoSEQ multiplex PCR, the TCRdb table keeps only in-frame clones and is missing some. The sample has 88,000 or so clones, more than 75% seen once. The clonotype originates from a girl aged 2 to 9 with Rasmussen encephalitis and intractable seizures. V usage is TRBV6-5 and J usage is TRBJ1-1, with D unclear. The material sequenced was peripheral blood, taken at surgery. The CDR3 DNA reads as TGTGCCAGCAGCCCACTTGGGACTGAAGCTTTCTTT. Protein: CASSPLGTEAFF.